The 27 T cell receptor beta chains reported below all come from one sample, sequenced in a study of T cell clonotyping in hematopoietic cell transplantation. Some clones are missing from TCRdb's copy, which holds only in-frame ones; the method was immunoSEQ multiplex PCR. Of around 5,000 clones in the sample, about 26% were seen once. The input for sequencing was peripheral blood mononuclear cells, taken 180 days after allogeneic stem cell transplant. These receptors all come from a male patient in his 40s who had an allogeneic stem cell transplant from an unrelated donor, so the T cells may come from the graft donor. Some clones in this sample may be carry-over from other donors' samples.

The chain carries TRBV9 and TRBJ1-2; weak D call: TRBD1 (6 bases). CDR3 size: 14 residues. The ends were cut back, 0 bases at V and 8 bases at J, with 14 bases in the middle. In germline, CDR1 is SGDLS, CDR2 YYNGEE. The CDR3 region has the DNA TGTGCCAGCAGCGTAGCATGGGGGCGAGGAGGCTACACCTTC. Protein: CASSVAWGRGGYTF.

As for this clone: Its ends do not fully match the called genes, so a read error is possible. CDR3 region: CALIGSSGNTRELFF. The CDR3 coding sequence is TGTGCCTTAATAGGCTCTAGCGGTAACACCCGGGAGCTGTTTTTT. V is TRBV30 and J is TRBJ2-2, with 7 nucleotides matching TRBD2. CDR3 length: 15 residues. Per the germline V gene, CDR1 is GTSNPN and CDR2 is SVGIG (reference sequence).

This clone appeared a few times. J is TRBJ2-5 and V is TRBV9; either TRBD1 or TRBD2 may supply D (5 bases each). The CDR3 totals 14 residues. The V end was cut by 4 bases, the J end by 5 bases, with 15 bases between. Per the germline V gene, CDR1 is SGDLS and CDR2 is YYNGEE. CDR3 residues: CASSPGTWWETQYF. The CDR3 region has the DNA TGTGCCAGCAGCCCCGGGACCTGGTGGGAGACCCAGTACTTC.

Sample share makes this clone large. The chain uses TRBV28 and TRBJ2-1; no clear D gene. This CDR3 spans 14 amino acids. Deletions cut 4 bases from V and 3 bases from J, with 10 bases between. CDR1 MDHEN and CDR2 SYDVKM come from the germline V gene. CDR3 sequence (DNA): TGTGCCAGCAGTTCATCTGGAGTCTACAATGAGCAGTTCTTC. Translation: CASSSSGVYNEQFF. Full variable domain (missing parts from reference TRBV28 and TRBJ2-1): DVKVTQSSRYLVKRTGEKVFLECVQDMDHENMFWYRQDPGLGLRLIYFSYDVKMKEKGDIPEGYSVSREKKERFSLILESASTNQTSMYLCASSSSGVYNEQFFGPGTRLTVL.

The genes are TRBV30 and TRBJ1-6; D is ambiguous. V was trimmed by 5 bases and J by 10 bases, leaving 15 bases between them. The CDR3 runs to 13 residues. CDR1 and CDR2 (germline): GTSNPN, SVGIG (reference sequence). CDR3 residues: CAWVGNVGSPLHF. The CDR3 DNA reads as TGTGCCTGGGTGGGGAATGTCGGATCACCCCTCCACTTT.

V and J are TRBV5-6 and TRBJ2-5, with D possibly TRBD2 on 6 matching bases. The J call is in doubt because the DNA end fits TRBJ2-7 better. CDR1 and CDR2 (germline): SGHDT, YYEEEE. CDR3 length: 13 residues. CDR3 bases: TGTGCCAGCAGCTTCCCCGGGGGCTACGAGCAGTACTTC. It specifies CASSFPGGYEQYF.

This clone was detected only a few times. V usage is TRBV5-6 and J usage is TRBJ2-7; D might be TRBD1 (6 bases). V was trimmed by 0 bases and J by 3 bases, leaving 7 bases between them. This CDR3 has 13 residues. The germline V gene has CDR1 SGHDT and CDR2 YYEEEE. CDR3 protein: CASSLGQVYEQYF. The CDR3 DNA reads as TGTGCCAGCAGCTTGGGACAGGTCTACGAGCAGTACTTC.

The chain couples TRBV30 to TRBJ2-7; D unclear. V dropped 3 bases and J dropped 3 bases, with 6 bases sitting between them. CDR1 GTSNPN and CDR2 SVGIG come from the germline V gene (reference sequence). The CDR3 runs to 11 residues. CDR3 sequence reads: CAWSSNYEQYF. In DNA form, the CDR3 reads TGTGCCTGGAGCAGCAACTACGAGCAGTACTTC.

This clone came up a few times. The chain joins TRBV28 to TRBJ2-5; no reliable D call. The J call may not be correct, given that the DNA end is closer to TRBJ2-7. The CDR3 has 14 residues. Germline CDR1 and CDR2: MDHEN and SYDVKM. The CDR3 is CASSLHPTSYEQYF. The CDR3 DNA is TGTGCCAGCAGTTTGCACCCCACCTCCTACGAGCAGTACTTC.

This clone was observed a handful of times. The J gene is TRBJ2-1, the V gene TRBV9, with D possibly matching TRBD2 (5 bases). In germline, CDR1 is SGDLS, CDR2 YYNGEE. Between the trimmed V and J ends, which lost 0 bases and 0 bases, there was a span of 7 bases. This CDR3 is built from 15 residues. CDR3 coding DNA: TGTGCCAGCAGCGTAGAGGACTCCTCCTACAATGAGCAGTTCTTC. Protein: CASSVEDSSYNEQFF.

There are a few counts of this clone. The V gene is TRBV5-4, the J gene TRBJ1-1; D ambiguous. V lost 4 bases, J lost 4 bases, and 14 bases lay in between. Looked up from germline, CDR1 is SGHNT and CDR2 is YYREEE (reference sequence). The CDR3 runs 14 residues. This CDR3 is CASSRVGGSTEAFF. The CDR3 DNA is TGTGCCAGCAGCCGGGTCGGAGGTTCCACTGAAGCTTTCTTT.

This clone was counted a few times. The chain joins TRBV19 to TRBJ1-6, with D perhaps TRBD1 (5 bases). Germline V lookup: CDR1 LNHDA, CDR2 SQIVND (reference sequence). With 1 base removed from V and 0 bases from J, the gap between germline ends came to 10 bases. CDR3 size: 17 residues. CDR3 nucleotide sequence: TGTGCCAGTAGTATAGGACAGTCGAGCTCCTATAATTCACCCCTCCACTTT. Its protein is CASSIGQSSSYNSPLHF. Supplemented by reference TRBV19 and TRBJ1-6, the full variable domain reads DGGITQSPKYLFRKEGQNVTLSCEQNLNHDAMYWYRQDPGQGLRLIYYSQIVNDFQKGDIAEGYSVSREKKESFPLTVTSAQKNPTAFYLCASSIGQSSSYNSPLHFGNGTRLTVT.

The chain recombines TRBV30 with TRBJ1-5; D gene unclear. Germline loops: CDR1 GTSNPN, CDR2 SVGIG (reference sequence). V dropped 0 bases and J dropped 4 bases, with 7 bases sitting between them. CDR3 length: 13 amino acids. CDR3 protein: CAWSVQQNQPQHF. The DNA for the CDR3 is TGTGCCTGGAGTGTACAGCAGAATCAGCCCCAGCATTTT.

This chain connects TRBV4-1 to TRBJ2-5, with 10 bases fitting TRBD2. CDR3 length equals 17 residues. After removal of 3 bases from V and 2 bases from J, the junction contained 9 bases not matched to a gene. Germline V gene data show CDR1 as MGHRA and CDR2 as YSYEKL. This CDR3 reads CASSHGKTSGSQETQYF. The CDR3 nucleotides are TGCGCCAGCAGCCACGGGAAGACTAGCGGGTCACAAGAGACCCAGTACTTC.

The chain uses TRBV9 and TRBJ2-1, with D possibly called TRBD1 or TRBD2 (5 bases each). CDR1 is SGDLS and CDR2 is YYNGEE in the germline V gene. The CDR3 length is 14 residues. V dropped 4 bases and J dropped 9 bases, with 17 bases sitting between them. The CDR3 reads CASSLATAPGEQFF. The CDR3 nucleotides read TGTGCCAGCAGCTTAGCGACAGCCCCGGGTGAGCAGTTCTTC.

The chain recombines TRBV29-1 with TRBJ1-2; D unresolved. The germline V gene has CDR1 SQVTM and CDR2 ANQGSEA. CDR3 size: 15 residues. V was clipped by 4 bases and J by 4 bases, with 19 bases between them. CDR3 protein: CSVGRDHGEVYGYTF. CDR3 nucleotides: TGCAGCGTTGGAAGGGATCATGGAGAAGTCTATGGCTACACCTTC.

J is TRBJ2-2 and V is TRBV30; D tentatively fits TRBD1 or TRBD2 (5 bases each). CDR1 is GTSNPN and CDR2 is SVGIG in the germline V gene (reference sequence). The CDR3 contains 14 residues. Trimming left V 8 bases short and J 0 bases short, with 13 bases between. The CDR3 sequence: CAGAGTANTGELFF. The CDR3 region has the DNA TGTGCCGGCGCCGGGACCGCGAACACCGGGGAGCTGTTTTTT.

The gene calls are TRBV30 and TRBJ1-1, with D possibly matching TRBD1 (5 bases). The germline V gene has CDR1 GTSNPN and CDR2 SVGIG (reference sequence). V lost 5 bases and J 1 base, leaving 11 bases between the germline ends. CDR3 length: 13 residues. CDR3: CAWALGGNTEAFF. CDR3 DNA sequence: TGTGCCTGGGCCCTCGGGGGGAACACTGAAGCTTTCTTT.

In this sample, this clone turned up once. The rearrangement joins TRBV4-3 to TRBJ1-6, with 8 bases that match TRBD1. The CDR3 has 17 amino acids. In germline, CDR1 is LGHNA, CDR2 YSLEER. With V trimmed by 1 base and J by 5 bases, 7 bases remained unmatched. The CDR3 nucleotides are TGCGCCAGCAGCCAAGGGGGTTCAGGGGGCGATAATTCACCCCTCCACTTT. Translated, it gives CASSQGGSGGDNSPLHF.

The rearrangement links TRBV30 to TRBJ2-7, with 8 bases that match TRBD2. CDR3 length equals 18 residues. The germline gives CDR1 GTSNPN, CDR2 SVGIG (reference sequence). Unmatched junction bases numbered 20, after V lost 3 bases and J lost 4 bases. The CDR3 spells CAWSADTFPGLVPYEQYF. CDR3 DNA: TGTGCCTGGAGCGCTGACACCTTCCCGGGACTAGTTCCTTACGAGCAGTACTTC. Complete variable domain (other parts from reference TRBV30 and TRBJ2-7): SQTIHQWPATLVQPVGSPLSLECTVEGTSNPNLYWYRQAAGRGLQLLFYSVGIGQISSEVPQNLSASRPQDRQFILSSKKLLLSDSGFYLCAWSADTFPGLVPYEQYFGPGTRLTVT.

In its sample, this clone was seen a few times. The V gene is TRBV6-5, the J gene TRBJ1-2, with D possibly matching TRBD1 (6 bases). Germline V CDR1 and CDR2: MNHEY, SVGAGI. Trimming left V 0 bases short and J 1 base short, with 12 bases between. The CDR3 has 16 amino acids. The CDR3 DNA follows: TGTGCCAGCAGTTACTCAATCCCGGACAGTAACTATGGCTACACCTTC. This encodes CASSYSIPDSNYGYTF.

V usage is TRBV6-1 and J usage is TRBJ2-5; 10 bases are a match to TRBD1. Germline V lookup: CDR1 MNHNS, CDR2 SASEGT. J lost 4 bases, V lost 2 bases, and 7 bases had no gene match. The CDR3 has 16 amino acids. The CDR3 spells CASSEPLGQGGETQYF. DNA of the CDR3: TGTGCCAGCAGTGAACCCTTAGGACAGGGGGGAGAGACCCAGTACTTC.

The V gene is TRBV6-1, the J gene TRBJ2-7, with 12 bases matching TRBD1. CDR3 length equals 14 residues. Germline CDR1 and CDR2: MNHNS and SASEGT. With 7 bases clipped from V and 3 bases from J, the junction kept 4 bases outside the gene matches. CDR3 amino acids: CASTRDRGLYEQYF. CDR3 DNA sequence: TGTGCCAGCACCCGGGACAGGGGGCTCTACGAGCAGTACTTC.

The chain employs TRBV30 and TRBJ1-5, with D hard to call. Trimming took off 2 bases at V and 0 bases at J, with 5 bases between the two ends. In germline, CDR1 is GTSNPN, CDR2 SVGIG (reference sequence). The CDR3 has 13 amino acids. The CDR3 loop reads CAWSPSSNQPQHF. In DNA, the CDR3 is TGTGCCTGGAGTCCTAGTAGCAATCAGCCCCAGCATTTT. The complete variable domain, with remaining parts taken from reference TRBV30 and TRBJ1-5, reads SQTIHQWPATLVQPVGSPLSLECTVEGTSNPNLYWYRQAAGRGLQLLFYSVGIGQISSEVPQNLSASRPQDRQFILSSKKLLLSDSGFYLCAWSPSSNQPQHFGDGTRLSIL.

The rearrangement joins TRBV19 to TRBJ2-6; perhaps TRBD2 as D (6 bases). Trimming pared 9 bases from V and 0 bases from J, leaving 9 bases between. The CDR3 covers 14 residues. The germline gives CDR1 LNHDA, CDR2 SQIVND (reference sequence). In DNA form, the CDR3 reads TGTGCCAGCTGGGGGGTCTCTGGGGCCAACGTCCTGACTTTC. This translates into CASWGVSGANVLTF.

The rearrangement joins TRBV29-1 to TRBJ2-1; D ambiguous. The CDR3 consists of 12 residues. The germline gives CDR1 SQVTM, CDR2 ANQGSEA. Trimming cost V 5 bases and J 9 bases, with 14 bases left between them. The CDR3 nucleotides read TGCAGCGTTTATAAGGGTACTGCTGAGCAGTTCTTC. Protein: CSVYKGTAEQFF.

This clone was seen more than once but under ten times. This chain links TRBV29-1 with TRBJ2-1, with D uncertain. The CDR3 extends over 11 amino acids. Germline V gene lookup returns CDR1 SQVTM and CDR2 ANQGSEA. V was trimmed by 0 bases and J by 9 bases, leaving 6 bases between them. CDR3: CSVEDPGEQFF. The DNA for the CDR3 is TGCAGCGTTGAAGATCCCGGTGAGCAGTTCTTC.